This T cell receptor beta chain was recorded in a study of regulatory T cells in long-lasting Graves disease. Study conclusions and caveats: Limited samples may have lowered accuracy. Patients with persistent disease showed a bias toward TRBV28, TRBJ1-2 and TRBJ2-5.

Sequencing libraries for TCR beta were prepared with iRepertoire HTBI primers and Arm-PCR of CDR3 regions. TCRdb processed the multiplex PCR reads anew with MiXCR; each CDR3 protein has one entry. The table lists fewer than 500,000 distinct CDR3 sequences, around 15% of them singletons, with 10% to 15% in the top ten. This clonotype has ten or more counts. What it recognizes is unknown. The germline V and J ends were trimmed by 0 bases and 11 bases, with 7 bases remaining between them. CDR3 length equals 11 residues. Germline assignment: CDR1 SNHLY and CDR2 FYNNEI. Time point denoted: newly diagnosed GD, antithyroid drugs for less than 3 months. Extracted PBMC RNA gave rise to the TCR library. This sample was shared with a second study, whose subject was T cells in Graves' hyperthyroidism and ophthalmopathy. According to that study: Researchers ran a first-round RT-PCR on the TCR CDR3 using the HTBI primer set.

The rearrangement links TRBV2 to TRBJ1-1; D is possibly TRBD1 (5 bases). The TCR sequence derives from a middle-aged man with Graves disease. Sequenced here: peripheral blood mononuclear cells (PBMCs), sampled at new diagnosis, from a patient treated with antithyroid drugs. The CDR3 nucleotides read TGTGCCAGCAGTGAAGCGCGGGGCGCTTTCTTT. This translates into CASSEARGAFF.